The present T cell receptor beta chain was sequenced within a study of T cell responses to AZD1222 COVID-19 vaccine. V lost 4 bases and J lost 4, with 14 bases in between. Per the germline V gene, CDR1 is MGHRA and CDR2 is YSYEKL. The CDR3 runs 15 residues. Sequenced by immunoSEQ multiplex PCR; TCRdb stores in-frame clones only, minus some. The table includes around 130,000 clones, 80% to 90% detected once. Sample: peripheral blood, taken on day 0 of AZD1222 vaccination. The receptor's source is an adult in good health. This chain links TRBV4-1 with TRBJ1-5; D unclear. CDR3 nucleotides: TGCGCCAGCAGCCCCTTGGGCGGATTAAATCAGCCCCAGCATTTT. The encoded protein is CASSPLGGLNQPQHF.